Below are 27 T cell receptor beta chains sequenced from a single sample in a study of long-term antiretroviral therapy in people with HIV. Survey-level resolution applied to immunoSEQ assay v3.0. The table came from immunoSEQ multiplex PCR; TCRdb's copy has only in-frame clones and leaves some out. The data contain roughly 25,000 clones, more than 65% of them singletons. The source material was unsorted PBMCs, sampled 1.1 years before starting antiretroviral therapy. The receptors were sampled from a woman aged 25 to 39 with HIV.

The J gene is TRBJ2-3, the V gene TRBV7-9; 8 bases agree with TRBD2. From germline, CDR1 is SEHNR and CDR2 FQNEAQ (reference sequence). This CDR3 region has 16 residues. The ends lost 6 bases at V and 3 bases at J; junction bases unmatched: 11. The CDR3 bases are TGTGCCAGCAGACAACCTCGGGGGGGGGAAACAGATACGCAGTATTTT. Translated: CASRQPRGGETDTQYF.

This clone occurred a few times. The V call is TRBV4-2, the J call TRBJ1-4; D uncertain. Trimming left V 4 bases short and J 7 bases short, with 19 bases between. This CDR3 is built from 16 residues. Germline V gene sequence: CDR1 LGHNA, CDR2 YNFKEQ. CDR3: CASSPRPGALSEKLFF. CDR3 nucleotides: TGTGCCAGCAGCCCCCGGCCGGGTGCCCTGAGTGAAAAACTGTTTTTT.

The chain combines TRBV4-1 with TRBJ1-2; tentatively, D is TRBD1 (6 bases). CDR3 size: 16 residues. Per germline, CDR1 MGHRA and CDR2 YSYEKL. The V end was cut by 3 bases, the J end by 3 bases, with 17 bases between. The CDR3 sequence: CASSHPVTGLDYGYTF. The CDR3 coding sequence is TGCGCCAGCAGCCACCCCGTTACAGGGCTCGACTATGGCTACACCTTC.

Of note for this clone: This CDR3 is also generated by other DNA sequences in the sample. The rearrangement joins TRBV6-5 to TRBJ2-2; D is unclear. Trimming removed 0 bases from V and 6 bases from J, with 2 bases in between. The CDR3 consists of 12 residues. Germline CDR1 reads MNHEY; CDR2 reads SVGAGI. The CDR3 is CASSYSPGELFF. CDR3 nucleotide sequence: TGTGCCAGCAGTTACTCGCCCGGGGAGCTGTTTTTT.

V and J are TRBV7-9 and TRBJ1-2; D is undetermined. Trimming removed 8 bases at V and 0 bases at J, with 13 bases between. The germline CDR1 and CDR2 sequences are SEHNR and FQNEAQ (reference sequence). There are 14 residues in the CDR3. As DNA, the CDR3 is TGTGCCAGCGCCCCGGGCAGGTCTAACTATGGCTACACCTTC. This translates into CASAPGRSNYGYTF.

This clone has a handful of counts. The rearrangement uses TRBV27 and TRBJ1-1; D gene unclear. CDR3 length: 13 residues. In germline, CDR1 is MNHEY, CDR2 SMNVEV (reference sequence). Trimming left V 2 bases short and J 2 bases short, with 6 bases between. In nucleotides, the CDR3 is TGTGCCAGCAGTTTAACCCCTAACACTGAAGCTTTCTTT. Translating gives CASSLTPNTEAFF.

This chain joins TRBV10-1 and TRBJ2-1; a possible D gene is TRBD2 (6 bases). Trimming shortened V by 4 bases and J by 8 bases, and 18 bases separated the two germline ends. This CDR3 has 15 amino acids. Germline assignment: CDR1 WNHNN and CDR2 SYGVQD (reference sequence). The CDR3 DNA sequence: TGCGCCAGCAGTGTTGGCAGGGCGGGGACGGATGAGCAGTTCTTC. Translation gives CASSVGRAGTDEQFF.

V gene TRBV30 combines with J gene TRBJ1-2; 7 positions agree with TRBD1. The CDR3 consists of 12 residues. Germline trimming cut 2 bases from V and 8 bases from J; bases unmatched to any gene: 5. Germline CDR1 is GTSNPN and CDR2 is SVGIG (reference sequence). CDR3 in amino acids: CAWSTGEGGYTF. The CDR3, as DNA: TGTGCCTGGAGTACAGGGGAGGGAGGCTACACCTTC.

The V gene is TRBV12-2, the J gene TRBJ1-4; the tabulated D call, TRBD1, remains unverified against the DNA. TRBV12-2 is a listed pseudogene. The CDR3 loop spans 18 amino acids. CDR3 nucleotides: TGTGCAAGTCGCGTCCCCGGGACAGCTTCCCCAACTAATGAAAAACTGTTTTTT. It yields the protein CASRVPGTASPTNEKLFF.

This clone came up once. The chain has TRBV5-1 and TRBJ2-3; D remains ambiguous. V lost 0 bases and J 11 bases, leaving 16 bases between the germline ends. The CDR3 extends over 14 amino acids. Germline CDR1 and CDR2: SGHRS and YFSETQ. In DNA, the CDR3 is TGCGCCAGCAGCTTGGAGGGAACAACCGTTAGGCAGTATTTT. Its protein is CASSLEGTTVRQYF.

V usage is TRBV2 and J usage is TRBJ1-1; D unresolved. Trimming took off 3 bases at V and 5 bases at J, with 19 bases between the two ends. The V gene's germline CDR1 is SNHLY and CDR2 FYNNEI. The CDR3 sequence is 16 residues long. The CDR3 reads CASSEYRIRVPTEAFF. CDR3 bases: TGTGCCAGCAGTGAGTATCGGATTAGGGTCCCAACTGAAGCTTTCTTT.

The gene calls are TRBV30 and TRBJ1-4; 7 bases align to TRBD1. CDR1 is GTSNPN and CDR2 is SVGIG in the germline V gene (reference sequence). The CDR3 is 14 residues long. J lost 8 bases, V lost 2 bases, and 8 bases had no gene match. CDR3 sequence: CAWSITGVREKLFF. CDR3 DNA sequence: TGTGCCTGGAGTATCACAGGGGTGCGGGAAAAACTGTTTTTT.

This clone was observed a few times. The rearrangement uses TRBV27 and TRBJ1-6; D is perhaps TRBD1 (6 bases). In germline, CDR1 is MNHEY, CDR2 SMNVEV (reference sequence). Trimming removed 5 bases at V and 5 bases at J, with 13 bases between. This CDR3 has 15 residues. CDR3 protein: CASSPDHRDNSPLHF. The CDR3 nucleotides read TGTGCCAGCAGTCCGGATCACAGGGATAATTCACCCCTCCACTTT.

The chain employs TRBV20-1 and TRBJ2-7; D possibly corresponds to TRBD1 (6 bases). The CDR3 spans 10 residues. Germline CDR1 reads DFQATT; CDR2 reads SNEGSKA (reference sequence). V was shortened by 8 bases and J by 3 bases, with 8 bases between the two germline ends. The CDR3 sequence: CSSGDYEQYF. CDR3 DNA sequence: TGCAGTTCAGGGGACTACGAGCAGTACTTC.

The rearrangement joins TRBV27 to TRBJ1-5; D is undetermined. Germline CDR1 reads MNHEY; CDR2 reads SMNVEV (reference sequence). Trimming pared 7 bases from V and 0 bases from J, leaving 10 bases between. This CDR3 has 14 amino acids. The CDR3 bases are TGTGCCAGCAACTCCTTGAGTAGCAATCAGCCCCAGCATTTT. Amino acid sequence: CASNSLSSNQPQHF.

The chain employs TRBV4-1 and TRBJ1-6; TRBD1 agrees at 12 bases. The CDR3 is 19 residues long. Unmatched junction bases numbered 13, after V lost 0 bases and J lost 10 bases. The germline V gene has CDR1 MGHRA and CDR2 YSYEKL. The CDR3 here is CASSQDAGGTGGVTSPLHF. CDR3 nucleotides: TGCGCCAGCAGCCAAGATGCTGGGGGGACAGGGGGCGTCACGTCACCCCTCCACTTT.

The J gene is TRBJ2-6, the V gene TRBV5-1, with unresolved D. Germline V CDR1 and CDR2: SGHRS, YFSETQ. V shed 0 bases and J shed 1 base, with 5 bases lying between them. The CDR3 spans 15 residues. CDR3 DNA sequence: TGCGCCAGCAGCTTGGTCGTATCTGGGGCCAACGTCCTGACTTTC. Translated, it gives CASSLVVSGANVLTF.

The gene calls are TRBV6-5 and TRBJ1-1; 7 nucleotides agree with TRBD1. The J segment lost 1 base and the V segment lost 7 bases, leaving 3 bases of the junction unmatched. The CDR3 consists of 13 residues. Germline V CDR1 and CDR2: MNHEY, SVGAGI. CDR3 protein: CASMRQGNTEAFF. CDR3 nucleotides: TGTGCCAGCATGAGACAGGGGAACACTGAAGCTTTCTTT.

The chain combines TRBV18 with TRBJ2-7, with 10 bases matching TRBD1. This CDR3 is built from 14 residues. The germline V gene encodes CDR1 KGHSH and CDR2 LQKENI. With V trimmed by 6 bases and J by 7 bases, 9 bases remained unmatched. CDR3 residues: CASSRDRGPQEQYF. In DNA form, the CDR3 reads TGTGCCAGCTCTCGGGACAGGGGCCCACAAGAGCAGTACTTC.

This chain joins TRBV9 and TRBJ1-6; the D is unclear. Trimming left V 4 bases short and J 6 bases short, with 17 bases between. Germline V gives CDR1 SGDLS, CDR2 YYNGEE. This CDR3 region has 16 residues. CDR3 residues: CASSRTVEKGNSPLHF. CDR3 sequence (DNA): TGTGCCAGCAGCAGAACTGTCGAGAAAGGTAATTCACCCCTCCACTTT. Full variable domain (outside the CDR3, taken from reference TRBV9 and TRBJ1-6): DSGVTQTPKHLITATGQRVTLRCSPRSGDLSVYWYQQSLDQGLQFLIQYYNGEERAKGNILERFSAQQFPDLHSELNLSSLELGDSALYFCASSRTVEKGNSPLHFGNGTRLTVT.

This clone has just one count. This chain links TRBV18 with TRBJ2-1; 7 positions match TRBD1. This CDR3 comprises 14 residues. Germline lookup yields CDR1 KGHSH and CDR2 LQKENI. Losses at the gene ends were 4 bases for V and 8 bases for J; bases not matched to a gene: 8. The CDR3 DNA reads TGTGCCAGCTCACTGCTGACAGGGCGAGATGAGCAGTTCTTC. It yields the protein CASSLLTGRDEQFF.

This clone has just one count. The rearrangement uses TRBV6-1 and TRBJ2-5, with TRBD2 matching 10 bases. The germline V gene has CDR1 MNHNS and CDR2 SASEGT. The trim removed 8 bases at V and 5 bases at J, leaving 11 bases unmatched. This CDR3 region has 15 residues. The CDR3: CASGRLAGEGETQYF. DNA for the CDR3: TGTGCCAGCGGTCGCCTAGCGGGGGAGGGGGAGACCCAGTACTTC.

The genes are TRBV11-1 and TRBJ1-1; weak D call: TRBD1 (6 bases). Per the germline V gene, CDR1 is SGHAT and CDR2 is FQDESV (reference sequence). V was trimmed by 2 bases and J by 3 bases, leaving 13 bases between them. CDR3 length: 15 residues. The CDR3 bases are TGTGCCAGCAGCTTACGGCTCGGACAGTACACTGAAGCTTTCTTT. Its protein product is CASSLRLGQYTEAFF. Filled out from reference TRBV11-1 and TRBJ1-1, the complete variable domain reads EAEVAQSPRYKITEKSQAVAFWCDPISGHATLYWYRQILGQGPELLVQFQDESVVDDSQLPKDRFSAERLKGVDSTLKIQPAELGDSAMYLCASSLRLGQYTEAFFGQGTRLTVV.

The chain employs TRBV29-1 and TRBJ1-2; a possible D gene is TRBD1 (5 bases). Germline CDR1 SQVTM, CDR2 ANQGSEA. The CDR3 runs 19 residues. The V end lost 5 bases, the J end lost 6 bases, and 34 bases lay between the germline ends. The CDR3 sequence: CSVKGTLGSTIIQGDGYTF. DNA of the CDR3: TGCAGCGTTAAAGGTACCCTGGGATCAACAATTATTCAAGGGGATGGCTACACCTTC.

The J gene is TRBJ2-7, the V gene TRBV10-3; TRBD2 aligns across 8 bases. Germline lookup yields CDR1 ENHRY and CDR2 SYGVKD. CDR3 length equals 14 residues. V trimming: 3 bases; J trimming: 7 bases; junction bases outside the gene matches: 8. The CDR3 DNA sequence: TGTGCCATCAGTGACCCGGGGGGGGCGAGAGAGCAGTACTTC. Its translation is CAISDPGGAREQYF.

This clone was seen a few times. CDR3 region: CAISEAGPADGEQFF. The CDR3 DNA sequence: TGTGCCATCAGTGAAGCCGGACCTGCCGACGGTGAGCAGTTCTTC. The chain joins TRBV10-3 to TRBJ2-1; D gene uncertain. Trimming shortened V by 3 bases and J by 9 bases, and 18 bases separated the two germline ends. Germline V gene lookup returns CDR1 ENHRY and CDR2 SYGVKD. CDR3 length equals 15 residues.

The chain couples TRBV30 to TRBJ1-6, with D perhaps TRBD1 (5 bases). Germline CDR1 GTSNPN, CDR2 SVGIG (reference sequence). V was cut by 4 bases and J by 9 bases, with 16 bases left in between. The CDR3 totals 14 residues. The CDR3 loop is CAWKESGLISPLHF. As DNA, the CDR3 is TGTGCCTGGAAAGAATCAGGGTTGATTTCACCCCTCCACTTT. The entire variable domain, with the rest obtained from reference TRBV30 and TRBJ1-6, is as follows: SQTIHQWPATLVQPVGSPLSLECTVEGTSNPNLYWYRQAAGRGLQLLFYSVGIGQISSEVPQNLSASRPQDRQFILSSKKLLLSDSGFYLCAWKESGLISPLHFGNGTRLTVT.